The 5 T cell receptor beta chains presented below share a single source sample, sequenced in a study of T cells in Graves' hyperthyroidism and ophthalmopathy. From RNA transcripts, TCR beta CDR3 regions were amplified. First-round RT-PCR targeting the TCR CDR3 was performed with the HTBI primer set. TCRdb used MiXCR to reprocess the multiplex PCR reads, holding one entry per CDR3 protein. In the table there are more than 300,000 distinct CDR3 sequences, under 20% of which are singletons. The sequencing input was blood. All receptors derive from a young man with Graves' ophthalmopathy.

The chain is built from TRBV19 and TRBJ1-6, with D possibly being TRBD1 (5 bases). CDR3 size: 16 residues. The germline V gene encodes CDR1 LNHDA and CDR2 SQIVND (reference sequence). V lost 7 bases and J 10 bases, leaving 23 bases between the germline ends. The chain's CDR3 is CASTFTARVFGSPLHF. CDR3 DNA: TGTGCCAGTACCTTCACCGCCAGGGTGTTCGGGTCACCCCTCCACTTT. The entire variable domain, with the rest obtained from reference TRBV19 and TRBJ1-6, is as follows: DGGITQSPKYLFRKEGQNVTLSCEQNLNHDAMYWYRQDPGQGLRLIYYSQIVNDFQKGDIAEGYSVSREKKESFPLTVTSAQKNPTAFYLCASTFTARVFGSPLHFGNGTRLTVT.

This sequence joins TRBV5-5 and TRBJ2-7; 12 nucleotides line up with TRBD2. J was trimmed by 3 bases and V by 4 bases; bases with no gene match: 8. In germline, CDR1 is SGHKS, CDR2 YYEKEE (reference sequence). The CDR3 contains 16 residues. CDR3 bases: TGTGCCAGCAGCCTAGCGGGGGGGCCGGATCTCTACGAGCAGTACTTC. Amino acids: CASSLAGGPDLYEQYF.

This clonotype was seen only a few times. The gene calls are TRBV27 and TRBJ1-2; D gene uncertain. With 0 bases removed from V and 0 bases from J, the gap between germline ends came to 14 bases. The CDR3 sequence is 17 residues long. Germline lookup yields CDR1 MNHEY and CDR2 SMNVEV (reference sequence). The CDR3 DNA follows: TGTGCCAGCAGTTTATCGATACTACAGTTAGCTAACTATGGCTACACCTTC. Translation gives CASSLSILQLANYGYTF.

This clonotype was counted at least ten times. The chain is built from TRBV5-1 and TRBJ2-7; 7 positions match TRBD2. Germline trimming cut 4 bases from V and 1 base from J; bases unmatched to any gene: 5. Germline CDR1 is SGHRS and CDR2 is YFSETQ. CDR3 length: 14 amino acids. CDR3 DNA: TGCGCCAGCAGCGACACGGGGGGATCCTACGAGCAGTACTTC. This gives the protein CASSDTGGSYEQYF.

This clonotype was seen a few times. V and J are TRBV2 and TRBJ1-5, with D hard to call. Trimming took 11 bases from V and 0 from J, leaving 11 bases between them. The CDR3 loop spans 13 amino acids. CDR1 SNHLY and CDR2 FYNNEI come from the germline V gene. Here the CDR3 DNA reads TGTGCCGGGAGGCAGGATAGCAATCAGCCCCAGCATTTT. It specifies CAGRQDSNQPQHF.